This T cell receptor beta chain is from a study of PD-L1 blockade in urothelial cancer. General observations from the study: Patients who had durable benefit saw their tumor-associated blood clones expand more at 3 weeks.

Method: immunoSEQ multiplex PCR; TCRdb's copy keeps in-frame clones and lacks some. The sample holds fewer than 85,000 clones, 88% seen once. Time point here: peripheral blood 6 weeks after treatment start. The patients' disease, urothelial carcinoma, was locally advanced or metastatic. Per patient, between 1 and 8 samples were collected at pretreatment and on-treatment time points. In the case of this clone: The antigen is unknown.

Germline-derived CDR1 and CDR2 are SGHRS and YFSETQ. Between the trimmed V and J ends, which lost 4 bases and 1 base, there was a span of 15 bases. This CDR3 region has 15 residues. The source of this sequence is a man aged 55 to 70 with urothelial cancer. The material sequenced was PBMCs, taken around atezolizumab (anti-PD-L1) treatment. The chain links TRBV5-1 to TRBJ2-7; D is possibly TRBD1 (5 bases). Written as DNA, the CDR3 is TGCGCCAGCAGCCTAGACAGAAGTTCGTCCTACGAGCAGTACTTC. Its protein is CASSLDRSSSYEQYF.